This TCR beta chain derives from a study of cytomegalovirus exposure and HLA in healthy donors. PCR was performed using 60 Vbeta and 13 Jbeta primers. Sequencing used immunoSEQ multiplex PCR; TCRdb keeps in-frame clones, though not all of them. The profile shows tens of thousands of clones, 82% of them singletons. This TCR was sampled from a woman aged 18-29 years in good health and CMV-seropositive. Sample: PBMCs.

The CDR3 is CASSPPPAGGYNEQFF. CDR3 DNA: TGTGCCAGCAGCCCCCCCCCGGCGGGGGGCTACAATGAGCAGTTCTTC. V usage is TRBV7-6 and J usage is TRBJ2-1, with 8 bases identical to TRBD2. This CDR3 comprises 16 residues. Trimming at V came to 5 bases and at J to 3 bases, leaving 9 bases not matched to a gene. Looked up from germline, CDR1 is SGHVS and CDR2 is FNYEAQ.